The source of this TCR beta chain is a study of blood T cell repertoires in COVID-19. Study in general: Some COVID-19 samples were acute and others convalescent; all came from the United States, Italy and Spain. Sources were T cells, B-cell-depleted T cells, or PBMCs; the material itself was cDNA or gDNA.

This clone was recorded once. V was shortened by 3 bases and J by 4 bases, with 10 bases between the two germline ends. The length of the CDR3 is 14 residues. Germline V CDR1 and CDR2: MDHEN, SYDVKM. Per the original data handling: For nucleated cells, counts were estimated from reference gene primer amplification. The method was immunoSEQ multiplex PCR; TCRdb's version includes in-frame clones alone and lacks a portion of them. The V and J calls and clone size come from that table; D and trimming were worked out from the DNA. The table shows 95,000 to 110,000 clones, with around 89% occurring only once.

The chain joins TRBV28 to TRBJ1-5; tentative D call: TRBD1 (6 bases). The receptor comes from a man aged 35-49 years with active or convalescent COVID-19. Sequences were obtained from peripheral blood. This CDR3 is CASSLGHLNQPQHF. CDR3 coding DNA: TGTGCCAGCAGTTTGGGACACCTTAATCAGCCCCAGCATTTT.